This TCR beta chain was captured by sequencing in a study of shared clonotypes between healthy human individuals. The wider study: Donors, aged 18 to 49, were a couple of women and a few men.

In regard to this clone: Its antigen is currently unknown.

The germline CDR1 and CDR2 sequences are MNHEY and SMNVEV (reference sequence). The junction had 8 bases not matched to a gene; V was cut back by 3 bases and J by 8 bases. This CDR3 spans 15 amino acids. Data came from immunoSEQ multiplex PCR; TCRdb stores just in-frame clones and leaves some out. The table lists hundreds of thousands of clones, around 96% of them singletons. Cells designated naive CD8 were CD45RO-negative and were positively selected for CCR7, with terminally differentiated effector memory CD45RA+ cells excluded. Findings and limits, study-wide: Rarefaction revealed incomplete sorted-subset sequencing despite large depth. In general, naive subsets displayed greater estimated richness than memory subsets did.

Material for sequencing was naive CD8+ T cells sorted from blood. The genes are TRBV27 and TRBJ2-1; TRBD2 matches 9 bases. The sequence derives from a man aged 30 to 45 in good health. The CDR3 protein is CASSFGSGSRYEQFF. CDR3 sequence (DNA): TGTGCCAGCAGTTTTGGTAGCGGGAGCAGATATGAGCAGTTCTTC.